A single sample gave rise to the 8 T cell receptor beta chains below, sequenced in a study of cytomegalovirus exposure and HLA in healthy donors. PCR primers comprised 60 Vbeta and 13 Jbeta primers. The repertoire was sequenced with immunoSEQ multiplex PCR; TCRdb's copy has only in-frame clones and lacks some. The sample holds over 90,000 clones; approximately 64% are singletons and the top ten take 3.2%. The sequenced sample consisted of PBMCs. The receptor source for this set is a man between 60 and 75 years old in good health and CMV-seronegative.

As for this clone: The identical CDR3 is also encoded by other nucleotide sequences in the sample. The J gene is TRBJ1-5, the V gene TRBV7-8; 8 positions match TRBD1. The germline V gene has CDR1 SGHVS and CDR2 FQNEAQ. After removal of 1 base from V and 6 bases from J, the junction contained 5 bases not matched to a gene. CDR3 size: 15 residues. CDR3 sequence (DNA): TGTGCCAGCAGCTTAGGTTCAGGGGGCGGTCAGCCCCAGCATTTT. It codes for CASSLGSGGGQPQHF.

This clone is categorized as medium-sized. The chain couples TRBV6-1 to TRBJ2-7; 14 positions match TRBD2. CDR3 length: 18 amino acids. Germline V gives CDR1 MNHNS, CDR2 SASEGT. V was clipped by 4 bases and J by 4 bases; unmatched bases: 12. CDR3 DNA sequence: TGTGCCAGCAGTGCCTCCCCGGGACTAGCGGGAGTGAAGTACGAGCAGTACTTC. Its translation: CASSASPGLAGVKYEQYF.

This clone was picked up a small number of times. CDR3 bases: TGTGCCAGCAGCTCTCTCCAGGGAATGAACACTGAAGCTTTCTTT. Protein sequence: CASSSLQGMNTEAFF. This sequence joins TRBV28 and TRBJ1-1; a weak D match, TRBD1 (5 bases). V was clipped by 6 bases and J by 0 bases, with 14 bases between them. The CDR3 has 15 residues. Germline assignment: CDR1 MDHEN and CDR2 SYDVKM.

This clone appeared a few times. The genes are TRBV6-1 and TRBJ2-7; a possible D gene is TRBD2 (5 bases). Trimming pared 7 bases from V and 3 bases from J, leaving 16 bases between. The CDR3 loop spans 14 amino acids. In germline, CDR1 is MNHNS, CDR2 SASEGT. The CDR3 loop reads CASIPSLPGYEQYF. CDR3 coding DNA: TGTGCCAGCATTCCTAGCCTACCGGGCTACGAGCAGTACTTC.

The chain joins TRBV6-1 to TRBJ2-1; TRBD2 matches 9 bases. In germline, CDR1 is MNHNS, CDR2 SASEGT. V lost 4 bases and J lost 4; bases outside the gene matches: 14. This CDR3 region has 18 residues. CDR3 amino acids: CASSGKVRAAGGYNEQFF. In DNA form, the CDR3 reads TGTGCCAGCAGTGGGAAGGTCAGAGCGGCGGGAGGGTACAATGAGCAGTTCTTC.

The rearrangement links TRBV5-6 to TRBJ2-7; perhaps TRBD2 as D (6 bases). The V gene's germline CDR1 is SGHDT and CDR2 YYEEEE. The V end lost 0 bases, the J end lost 0 bases, and 7 bases lay between the germline ends. The CDR3 runs 14 residues. CDR3 in amino acids: CASSLGGDSYEQYF. DNA for the CDR3: TGTGCCAGCAGCTTGGGCGGGGACTCCTACGAGCAGTACTTC.

V is TRBV10-3 and J is TRBJ2-7; 9 bases are a match to TRBD1. The V and J ends lost 6 bases and 12 bases, in that order; junction bases with no gene match: 9. The CDR3 length is 12 residues. CDR1 and CDR2 from the germline V gene are ENHRY and SYGVKD. The CDR3 is CAIRPGQGFAYF. CDR3 coding DNA: TGTGCCATCAGGCCGGGACAGGGTTTTGCGTACTTC.

The chain combines TRBV23-1 with TRBJ2-1; TRBD1 agrees at 7 bases. TRBV23-1 is treated as an ORF (open reading frame) with a function not yet certain. After removal of 4 bases from V and 4 bases from J, the junction contained 7 bases not matched to a gene. This CDR3 region has 15 residues. In nucleotides, the CDR3 is TGCGCCAGCAGTCCCCGACGGGACAGATACAATGAGCAGTTCTTC. Amino acids: CASSPRRDRYNEQFF.